This T cell receptor (beta chain) was obtained from a study of blood T cell repertoires in COVID-19. Data came from immunoSEQ multiplex PCR; TCRdb stores just in-frame clones and leaves some out. The table records about 150,000 clones, 75% to 85% of them present only once. Germline lookup yields CDR1 SQVTM and CDR2 ANQGSEA. This CDR3 contains 13 residues. The ends lost 7 bases at V and 4 bases at J; junction bases unmatched: 6. This TCR derives from a woman in her fifties or sixties with acute or convalescent COVID-19. Specimen: peripheral blood. This chain links TRBV29-1 with TRBJ1-5, with TRBD1 matching 8 bases. The DNA for the CDR3 is TGCAGCGCTGGACAGGGAGATAATCAGCCCCAGCATTTT. It codes for CSAGQGDNQPQHF. The full variable domain, its missing parts supplied by reference TRBV29-1 and TRBJ1-5, is SAVISQKPSRDICQRGTSLTIQCQVDSQVTMMFWYRQQPGQSLTLIATANQGSEATYESGFVIDKFPISRPNLTFSTLTVSNMSPEDSSIYLCSAGQGDNQPQHFGDGTRLSIL.